The rows below give T cell receptor beta chains drawn from one sample of a study of T-cell reconstitution after alpha-beta-depleted transplantation in children. TCRdb called the PCR reads again in MiXCR, with one record for every CDR3 protein. The table has roughly 100,000 distinct CDR3 sequences, 4.5% to 7.5% seen once; the top ten hold 6.1%. The starting material was PBMCs, mostly from graft donor cells, obtained 60 days after TCRalphabeta/CD19-depleted stem cell transplant. Source of these receptors: a female patient aged 2-10 years who had a stem cell transplant for Fanconi anemia, so the T cells may come from the graft donor. CDR3s include the opening cysteine and the closing phenylalanine or tryptophan. D genes are given only for firm matches. Clone sizes are given selectively: once, few, many, or a class where the clone is expanded.

CDR3 protein | CDR3 DNA | J gene | D gene | V gene | clone size
CAGGGGNTEAFF | TGTGCCGGCGGGGGGGGGAACACTGAAGCTTTCTTT | TRBJ1-1 | NA | TRBV12-3/TRBV12-4 | NA
CASSRSYSYEQYF | TGCGCCAGCAGCCGGTCCTACTCCTACGAGCAGTACTTC | TRBJ2-7 | NA | TRBV5-1 | NA
CASSLSRGRQTQYF | TGTGCCAGCAGTTTATCTAGGGGGAGGCAGACCCAGTACTTC | TRBJ2-5 | NA | TRBV27 | few
CSLLRERSYEQYF | TGCAGTCTCCTACGGGAGCGCTCCTACGAGCAGTACTTC | TRBJ2-7 | NA | TRBV20-1 | few
CASSFRDSGNNEQFF | TGTGCCAGCAGCTTCCGGGACTCAGGAAACAATGAGCAGTTCTTC | TRBJ2-1 | NA | TRBV7-8 | NA
CASSFSGAEQYF | TGTGCCAGCAGCTTTTCGGGAGCCGAGCAGTACTTC | TRBJ2-7 | NA | TRBV6-6 | NA
CASQWGRDTDTQYF | TGTGCCAGCCAATGGGGGAGGGATACAGATACGCAGTATTTT | TRBJ2-3 | TRBD2 | TRBV6-5 | many
CASSLRGGASGNTIYF | TGTGCCAGCAGTCTAAGGGGGGGCGCCTCTGGAAACACCATATATTTT | TRBJ1-3 | NA | TRBV12-3/TRBV12-4 | NA
CASSQGRGRTDTQYF | TGTGCCAGCAGCCAAGGGCGGGGGCGCACAGATACGCAGTATTTT | TRBJ2-3 | NA | TRBV3-1 | NA
CASSAGGPEAFF | TGTGCCAGCAGTGCTGGCGGACCTGAAGCTTTCTTT | TRBJ1-1 | NA | TRBV12-3/TRBV12-4 | many
CASSLASPPDTQYF | TGTGCCAGCAGTTTAGCTAGCCCCCCCGATACGCAGTATTTT | TRBJ2-3 | NA | TRBV12-3/TRBV12-4 | many
CASSLSRPEQYF | TGTGCCAGCAGTCTAAGCAGGCCTGAGCAGTACTTC | TRBJ2-7 | NA | TRBV12-3/TRBV12-4 | many
CASSLSPLYGYTF | TGTGCCAGCAGTTTATCGCCACTCTATGGCTACACCTTC | TRBJ1-2 | NA | TRBV28 | many
CASSIMRAGANVLTF | TGTGCCAGTAGTATCATGAGGGCTGGGGCCAACGTCCTGACTTTC | TRBJ2-6 | NA | TRBV19 | many
CASSLRGSEQYF | TGCGCCAGCAGCTTGCGGGGATCCGAGCAGTACTTC | TRBJ2-7 | NA | TRBV5-1 | NA
CASTATSGRNVPSYEQYF | TGTGCCAGCACGGCCACTAGCGGGAGAAATGTCCCCTCCTACGAGCAGTACTTC | TRBJ2-7 | TRBD2 | TRBV12-3/TRBV12-4 | NA
CASMKRWASGANVLTF | TGTGCCAGCATGAAAAGGTGGGCCTCTGGGGCCAACGTCCTGACTTTC | TRBJ2-6 | NA | TRBV2 | few
CASSLLKGYTEAFF | TGTGCCAGCAGCTTACTAAAGGGGTACACTGAAGCTTTCTTT | TRBJ1-1 | NA | TRBV7-2 | NA
CASSPPGLAGMQYF | TGTGCCAGCAGCCCCCCGGGACTAGCGGGGATGCAGTACTTC | TRBJ2-5 | TRBD2 | TRBV7-2 | few
CASSKENEQFF | TGTGCCAGCAGCAAAGAGAATGAGCAGTTCTTC | TRBJ2-1 | NA | TRBV21-1 | many
CASSTSGAPVPSQHF | TGTGCCAGCAGTACATCGGGGGCTCCGGTGCCCAGCCAGCATTTT | TRBJ1-5 | NA | TRBV12-3/TRBV12-4 | NA
CASSPPYEQYF | TGTGCCAGCAGTCCCCCGTACGAGCAGTACTTC | TRBJ2-7 | NA | TRBV28 | many
CASSPLAGGPIEQFF | TGCGCCAGCAGCCCACTAGCGGGGGGGCCAATTGAGCAGTTCTTC | TRBJ2-1 | TRBD2 | TRBV5-1 | many
CASSMKETQYF | TGTGCCAGCTCGATGAAAGAGACCCAGTACTTC | TRBJ2-5 | NA | TRBV18 | NA
CASSLTTLNNEQFF | TGCGCCAGCAGCTTAACAACCTTGAACAATGAGCAGTTCTTC | TRBJ2-1 | NA | TRBV5-1 | NA
CASSVGQPGSYF | TGTGCCAGCAGTGTTGGGCAGCCGGGCTCGTATTTT | TRBJ2-3 | NA | TRBV6-1 | many
CASSFGGSLYEQYF | TGTGCCAGCAGTTTCGGCGGGAGCCTCTACGAGCAGTACTTC | TRBJ2-7 | TRBD2 | TRBV28 | few
CATLAGGPDEQYF | TGTGCCACCTTAGCGGGAGGGCCAGACGAGCAGTACTTC | TRBJ2-7 | TRBD2 | TRBV28 | few
CARKKQGKGNTIYF | TGTGCCAGGAAGAAACAGGGGAAGGGAAACACCATATATTTT | TRBJ1-3 | TRBD1 | TRBV6-1 | NA
CATSPYYSNQPQHF | TGTGCCACCAGTCCCTACTATAGCAATCAGCCCCAGCATTTT | TRBJ1-5 | NA | TRBV24-1 | few
CAISSETTGNPGETQYF | TGTGCCATCAGTTCTGAGACGACAGGGAACCCTGGGGAAACCCAGTACTTC | TRBJ2-5 | TRBD1 | TRBV10-3 | many
CASSFVGGPSYEQYF | TGTGCCAGCAGCTTCGTAGGGGGGCCATCCTACGAGCAGTACTTC | TRBJ2-7 | NA | TRBV7-2 | NA
CASSVGVVGDVETQYF | TGCGCCAGCAGCGTAGGGGTCGTAGGGGATGTAGAGACCCAGTACTTC | TRBJ2-5 | NA | TRBV5-1 | many
CASSPWTGKGPYEQYF | TGCGCCAGCAGCCCGTGGACAGGGAAGGGTCCCTACGAGCAGTACTTC | TRBJ2-7 | TRBD1 | TRBV4-1 | few
CSVDAGGREQYF | TGCAGCGTTGACGCGGGGGGGCGTGAGCAGTACTTC | TRBJ2-7 | TRBD2 | TRBV29-1 | many
CASSLPGQSSQETQYF | TGCGCCAGCAGCTTGCCGGGACAGTCTTCTCAAGAGACCCAGTACTTC | TRBJ2-5 | TRBD1 | TRBV5-1 | many
CASSLAGTGFYEQYF | TGCGCCAGCAGCTTGGCCGGGACAGGGTTTTACGAGCAGTACTTC | TRBJ2-7 | TRBD1 | TRBV5-1 | many
CASSYTARTGSGYGYTF | TGTGCCAGCAGTTACACCGCTCGGACAGGAAGCGGCTATGGCTACACCTTC | TRBJ1-2 | TRBD1 | TRBV6-5 | many
CATFVDRNYEQYF | TGTGCCACCTTCGTGGACAGAAACTACGAGCAGTACTTC | TRBJ2-7 | NA | TRBV24-1 | many
CASGTSGRGQGGQFF | TGCGCCAGCGGGACTAGCGGGAGAGGTCAGGGGGGGCAGTTCTTC | TRBJ2-1 | TRBD2 | TRBV5-1 | NA
CASSLGGSNEQFF | TGTGCCAGCAGCTTAGGGGGGAGCAATGAGCAGTTCTTC | TRBJ2-1 | NA | TRBV7-9 | NA
CASSFLPTEGFETQYF | TGCGCCAGCAGCTTCCTCCCCACGGAAGGGTTCGAGACCCAGTACTTC | TRBJ2-5 | NA | TRBV5-1 | many
CASRYRGDTGELFF | TGTGCCAGCAGATACAGGGGGGACACCGGGGAGCTGTTTTTT | TRBJ2-2 | TRBD1 | TRBV27 | many
CATRQTGANSGNTIYF | TGTGCCACCAGACAGACAGGGGCTAACTCTGGAAACACCATATATTTT | TRBJ1-3 | TRBD1 | TRBV15 | few
CASSFRTGDQPQHF | TGTGCCAGCAGTTTTCGAACCGGTGATCAGCCCCAGCATTTT | TRBJ1-5 | NA | TRBV12-3/TRBV12-4 | NA
CASSHGLPLKAYEQYF | TGTGCCAGCAGCCACGGACTACCCTTGAAGGCCTACGAGCAGTACTTC | TRBJ2-7 | NA | TRBV12-3/TRBV12-4 | few
CSVVSAEDSSYEQYF | TGCAGCGTTGTATCGGCGGAGGATAGCTCCTACGAGCAGTACTTC | TRBJ2-7 | NA | TRBV29-1 | medium-sized
CASSVAEGWSYGYTF | TGTGCCAGCAGCGTAGCTGAGGGTTGGAGCTATGGCTACACCTTC | TRBJ1-2 | NA | TRBV9 | many
CATSDPGSAQPQHF | TGTGCCACCAGTGATCCAGGGTCCGCTCAGCCCCAGCATTTT | TRBJ1-5 | NA | TRBV24-1 | many
CASRNTGRGSEAFF | TGTGCCAGCAGAAACACAGGGAGAGGTTCTGAAGCTTTCTTT | TRBJ1-1 | NA | TRBV5-4 | NA